The clone carrying this T cell receptor beta chain was picked up one time. TCRdb keeps only in-frame clones here, not all; method: immunoSEQ multiplex PCR. The data show about 150,000 clones, with around 85% seen just once and 29% held by the top ten. The data originate from a study of blood T cell repertoires in COVID-19. The junction had 3 bases not matched to a gene; V was cut back by 3 bases and J by 5 bases. CDR1 is KGHSH, CDR2 LQKENI, per germline. The CDR3 extends over 14 amino acids. This TCR came from a woman aged 60-70 years with acute or convalescent COVID-19. The chain has TRBV18 and TRBJ2-1; 8 bases fit TRBD1. The sequenced sample consisted of peripheral blood. Here the CDR3 reads CASSPQGADNEQFF. CDR3 nucleotides: TGTGCCAGCTCACCTCAGGGGGCTGACAATGAGCAGTTCTTC.